Detailed here is one TCR beta chain. This clonotype has ten or more counts. Its binding antigen is unknown. Per-base qualities were not stored, and no clone one base away is much larger. This entry belongs to a study of neurological immune-mediated disorders (dated by TCRdb to the late 2010s). In the study overall: Among the 34 multiple sclerosis patients, relapsing-remitting MS was present in around 31 and secondary progressive MS was present in 3. Peripheral blood TCR-beta repertoires from HTLV-I-associated myelopathy (HAM/TSP) patients, multiple sclerosis patients and healthy controls were compared by UMI-based sequencing. The approximately 110 TCR-beta libraries covered PBMC samples along with longitudinal samples, technical triplicates, and paired sorted CD4+ and CD8+ T-cell subsets. The cohort included around 70 subjects: about 15 with HAM/TSP, some 35 with multiple sclerosis, and about 20 healthy controls.

For the unsorted PBMC libraries, 2 million PBMCs were stored in RNAlater at -80 degrees C until RNA extraction and were used to generate the libraries. The multiple sclerosis patients were enrolled in a US clinical protocol that evaluated disease progression with magnetic resonance imaging. Peripheral blood underwent Ficoll-Hypaque density gradient centrifugation to isolate PBMCs, which were then cryopreserved in liquid nitrogen. To synthesize cDNA, template-switch 5'RACE was performed with a primer carrying a 10-nucleotide random unique molecular identifier so that each TCR transcript was tagged. Every sequencing run yielded over 160 million TCR-beta sequences covering 15-18 subjects. Total RNA was extracted with the RNeasy kit. TCR-beta VDJ regions were amplified with primers for the TCR constant region and the 5'RACE anchor, using the KAPA Real-time Library Amplification kit. Sample indexes and Illumina adaptors were added in a first PCR, and a second PCR then increased library yield. After Ampure bead purification, the TCR product of roughly 650 bp was size-selected on a 2% E-gel SizeSelection system. Before pooling, library quality was checked on a Bioanalyzer, concentration was measured with Qubit, and libraries were quantified with the Kapa Library Quantification kit. An Illumina HiSeq 2500 sequenced the libraries paired-end 2 x 150 bp. To increase sequence diversity, about 25-30% phiX was spiked into each library pool. The authors' pipeline ran thus. Quality-filtered reads were processed with the UMI-based MiGEC pipeline, and over 90% of raw TCR sequences were removed by the MiGEC pipeline during error correction. VDJ genes were aligned to IMGT germline references, and each clonotype was defined by a unique CDR3 amino acid sequence together with V-J genes. Clonal expansion, Shannon diversity and CDR3 relatedness (CalcPairwiseDistances, ClusterSamples) were evaluated with VDJtools, and phylogenetic trees were built with CLCbio workbench. A clone was classed as expanded if it had 8 or more unique UMIs, a cutoff based on coefficient-of-variation modelling across technical triplicates. The public reads were run again by TCRdb, first through fastp at Q25 and then through MiXCR, and only productive beta chains were kept. Entries are consolidated by CDR3 protein sequence, retaining the most common genes and DNA. The V and J calls come from TCRdb's annotation, not from the publication. The sample yields tens of thousands of distinct CDR3 sequences; roughly 4.8% were counted once. The ten largest clones take up approximately 6.9% of the sample.

Between the V and J ends, shortened by 0 bases and 4 bases respectively, the junction contains 13 bases. CDR1 and CDR2 are read off the germline V gene as SNHLY and FYNNEI. Counted from cysteine to phenylalanine, this CDR3 has 16 amino acids. The read is trimmed to its CDR3 DNA, 48 bases read in frame from base 1. Study-wide conclusions, independent of this receptor: The MS cluster showed no association with clinical or MRI features, and the authors stated that larger cohorts are needed. TCR clonal expansion was highest in HAM/TSP patients and lowest in MS patients, with MS patients falling below even healthy controls. Expanded clones from different subjects shared no identical CDR3 amino acid sequences, which suggests that TCR-beta repertoires were private in all groups. Repertoires from 18 of 34 MS patients were grouped by phylogenetic analysis into a cluster of related CDR3 sequences, suggesting a possible repertoire-level signature.

The TCR originated in a man aged 25-40 years with multiple sclerosis. The V and J genes are TRBV2 and TRBJ1-5; no D gene can be assigned with confidence. The sample consisted of PBMCs. CDR3 protein: CASSEAEVRSNQPQHF. The bases are TGTGCCAGCAGTGAAGCGGAGGTGCGTAGTAATCAGCCCCAGCATTTT.